This T cell receptor beta chain was identified in a study of CD8 T cells in ankylosing spondylitis (dated by TCRdb to about 2017). About the study as a whole: The study set out to find disease-linked TCR variants by profiling T cell receptor beta repertoires in ankylosing spondylitis patients and healthy donors. Peripheral blood samples were taken, and synovial fluid was additionally collected from ankylosing spondylitis patients. The full study cohort was made up of about 25 ankylosing spondylitis patients and more than 90 healthy donors.

At the junction V is shortened by 3 bases and J by 7 bases; bases outside the gene matches: 6. Per the germline V gene, SGHRS is the CDR1 and YFSETQ is the CDR2. There are 14 amino acids in the CDR3, from cysteine to phenylalanine inclusive. This entry keeps only the CDR3 DNA: 42 bases, framed from base 1. These reads were obtained on an Illumina HiSeq 2500. Quantitative 5'-RACE with molecular barcodes was used to prepare TCR beta libraries. The original pipeline was this. Disease-linked TCR variants were identified with a new computational method built on a probabilistic model of VDJ rearrangement. TCRdb took the public reads, trimmed them with fastp at Q25, ran MiXCR for clone calling and kept in-frame beta chains. Duplicate CDR3 protein sequences are folded into a single record with the most common DNA and genes. None of the V and J calls come from the authors' own analysis; TCRdb made them. In this sample the table shows under 250,000 distinct CDR3 sequences, more than 9% of which occur a single time. The top ten clones comprise 2.6% of the sample.

On the study overall, not on this receptor specifically: According to the report, matched synovial fluid samples from ankylosing spondylitis patients were significantly enriched for the disease-linked clones. The disease-linked clones had a CD8+ phenotype and were found at relatively low frequencies in peripheral blood. Some TCR beta motif variants had previously been reported in synovial fluid and blood of reactive arthritis patients, which suggested common disease-initiation mechanisms. Blood from ankylosing spondylitis patients appeared to be characterized by a TCR beta motif made up of under ten highly homologous amino acid variants.

This clonotype was seen a few times. Its antigen is not yet known. Base qualities were left out, and no much larger clone turns up one base away. The TCR was taken from a male donor with ankylosing spondylitis or in good health (not recorded which). The sequence links TRBV5-1 to TRBJ2-7; TRBD1 matches 11 bases in the middle. Sample: blood, either unsorted or a sorted T cell fraction (not recorded which). The CDR3 sequence is CASSSGQGALEQYF. Here is the DNA: TGCGCCAGCAGCTCCGGACAGGGGGCACTTGAGCAGTACTTC.